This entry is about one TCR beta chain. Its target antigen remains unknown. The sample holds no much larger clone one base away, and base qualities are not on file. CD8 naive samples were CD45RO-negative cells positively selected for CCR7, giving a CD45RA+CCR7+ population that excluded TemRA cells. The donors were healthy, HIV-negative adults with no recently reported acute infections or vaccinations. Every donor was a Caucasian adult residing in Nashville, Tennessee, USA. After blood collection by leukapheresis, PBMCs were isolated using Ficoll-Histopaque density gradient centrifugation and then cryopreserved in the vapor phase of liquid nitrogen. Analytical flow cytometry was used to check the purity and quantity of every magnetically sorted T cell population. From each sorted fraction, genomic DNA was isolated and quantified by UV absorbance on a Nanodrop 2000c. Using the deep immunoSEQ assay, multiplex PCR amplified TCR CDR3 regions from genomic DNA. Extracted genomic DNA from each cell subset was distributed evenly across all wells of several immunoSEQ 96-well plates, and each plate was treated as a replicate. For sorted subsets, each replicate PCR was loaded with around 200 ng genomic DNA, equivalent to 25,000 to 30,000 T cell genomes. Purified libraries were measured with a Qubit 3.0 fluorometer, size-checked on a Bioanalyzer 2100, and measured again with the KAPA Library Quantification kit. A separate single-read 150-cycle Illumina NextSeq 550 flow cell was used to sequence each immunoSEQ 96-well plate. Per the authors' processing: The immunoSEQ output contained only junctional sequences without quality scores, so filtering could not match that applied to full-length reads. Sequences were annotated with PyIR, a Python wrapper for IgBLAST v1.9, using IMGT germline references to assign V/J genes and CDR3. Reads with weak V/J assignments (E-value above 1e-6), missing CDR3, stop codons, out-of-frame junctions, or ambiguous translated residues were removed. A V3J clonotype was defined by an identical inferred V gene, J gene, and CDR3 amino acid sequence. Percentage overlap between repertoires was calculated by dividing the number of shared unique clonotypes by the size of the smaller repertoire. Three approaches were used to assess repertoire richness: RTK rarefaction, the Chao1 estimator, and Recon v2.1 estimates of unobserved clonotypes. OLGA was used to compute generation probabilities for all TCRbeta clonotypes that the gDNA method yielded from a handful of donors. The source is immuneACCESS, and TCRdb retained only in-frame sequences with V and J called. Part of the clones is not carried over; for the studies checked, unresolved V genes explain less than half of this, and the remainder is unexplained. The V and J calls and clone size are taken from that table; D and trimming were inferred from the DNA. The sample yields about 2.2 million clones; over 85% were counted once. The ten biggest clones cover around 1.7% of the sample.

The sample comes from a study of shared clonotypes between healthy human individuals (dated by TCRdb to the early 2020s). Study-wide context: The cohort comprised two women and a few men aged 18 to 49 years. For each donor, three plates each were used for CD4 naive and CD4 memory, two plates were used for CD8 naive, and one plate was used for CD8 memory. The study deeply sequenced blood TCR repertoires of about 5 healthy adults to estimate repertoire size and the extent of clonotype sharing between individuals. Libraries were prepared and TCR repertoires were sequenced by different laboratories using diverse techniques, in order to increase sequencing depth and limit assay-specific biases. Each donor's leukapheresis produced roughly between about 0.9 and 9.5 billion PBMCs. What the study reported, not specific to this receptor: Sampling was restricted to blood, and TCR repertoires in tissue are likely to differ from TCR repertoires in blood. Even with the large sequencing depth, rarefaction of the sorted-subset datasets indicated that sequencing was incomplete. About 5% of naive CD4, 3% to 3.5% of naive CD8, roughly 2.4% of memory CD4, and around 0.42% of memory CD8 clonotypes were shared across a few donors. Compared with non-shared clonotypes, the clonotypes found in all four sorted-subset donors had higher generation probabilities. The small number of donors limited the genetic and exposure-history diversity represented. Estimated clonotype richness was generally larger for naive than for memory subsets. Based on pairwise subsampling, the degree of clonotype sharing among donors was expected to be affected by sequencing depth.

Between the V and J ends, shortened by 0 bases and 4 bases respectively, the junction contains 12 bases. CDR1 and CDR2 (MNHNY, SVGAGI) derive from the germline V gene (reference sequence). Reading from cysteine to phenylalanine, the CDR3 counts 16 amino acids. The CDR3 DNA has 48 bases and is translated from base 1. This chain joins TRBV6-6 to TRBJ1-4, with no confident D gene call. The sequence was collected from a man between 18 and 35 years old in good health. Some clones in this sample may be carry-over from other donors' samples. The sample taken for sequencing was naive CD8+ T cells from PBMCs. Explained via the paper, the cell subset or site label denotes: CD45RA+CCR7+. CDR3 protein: CASSYSLRRGNEKLFF. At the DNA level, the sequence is TGTGCCAGCAGTTACTCTCTGAGGCGGGGTAATGAAAAACTGTTTTTT.